Listed below are T cell receptor beta chains from one sample, sequenced in a study of cytomegalovirus exposure and HLA in healthy donors. Clones were read by immunoSEQ multiplex PCR, and TCRdb kept only the in-frame ones, dropping some. This repertoire shows around 150,000 clones, approximately 78% found once; its top ten account for 7.5% to 9%. Sequencing was done on a sample of PBMCs. These receptors were taken from a male donor in good health and CMV-seropositive. Both conserved end residues are part of each CDR3. A D gene is named only where the DNA matches it firmly. For some rows the clone size is stated as once, few or many, or as a class when expanded; others skip it.

CDR3aa: CASSPSDSGYTF
CDR3nt: TGTGCCAGCAGCCCCAGTGATTCTGGCTACACCTTC
j_gene: TRBJ1-2
d_gene: .
abundance: .
v_gene: TRBV7-2

CDR3aa: CAWTFRNPPLRLAGVESYEQYF
CDR3nt: TGTGCCTGGACCTTTCGAAATCCACCGTTACGACTAGCGGGGGTTGAGTCCTACGAGCAGTACTTC
j_gene: TRBJ2-7
d_gene: TRBD2
abundance: .
v_gene: TRBV30

CDR3aa: CASSPKGQGRGYTF
CDR3nt: TGTGCCAGCAGCCCTAAAGGACAGGGACGTGGCTACACCTTC
j_gene: TRBJ1-2
d_gene: TRBD1
abundance: .
v_gene: TRBV27

CDR3aa: CASSSFRDTQYF
CDR3nt: TGTGCCAGCAGCTCCTTCCGGGATACGCAGTATTTT
j_gene: TRBJ2-3
d_gene: .
abundance: .
v_gene: TRBV7-2

CDR3aa: CASSLDQGQTEAFF
CDR3nt: TGTGCCAGCAGCTTAGATCAGGGACAAACTGAAGCTTTCTTT
j_gene: TRBJ1-1
d_gene: .
abundance: .
v_gene: TRBV7-2

CDR3aa: CASSLGGDIHF
CDR3nt: TGTGCCAGCAGTTTGGGAGGGGACATCCACTTT
j_gene: TRBJ1-6
d_gene: .
abundance: .
v_gene: TRBV7-9

CDR3aa: CASSPGLAGHNEQFF
CDR3nt: TGTGCCAGCAGTCCCGGACTAGCGGGGCACAATGAGCAGTTCTTC
j_gene: TRBJ2-1
d_gene: TRBD2
abundance: .
v_gene: TRBV27

CDR3aa: CASSFAGKEGELFF
CDR3nt: TGTGCCAGCAGCTTTGCAGGGAAAGAGGGGGAGCTGTTTTTT
j_gene: TRBJ2-2
d_gene: .
abundance: .
v_gene: TRBV7-6

CDR3aa: CASSHSAGRTYNEQFF
CDR3nt: TGCGCCAGCAGCCACAGTGCTGGCCGAACCTACAATGAGCAGTTCTTC
j_gene: TRBJ2-1
d_gene: .
abundance: .
v_gene: TRBV4-1

CDR3aa: CASSLGGSREGGEQFF
CDR3nt: TGTGCCAGCAGCTTAGGCGGGAGCCGGGAAGGAGGTGAGCAGTTCTTC
j_gene: TRBJ2-1
d_gene: TRBD2
abundance: once
v_gene: TRBV11-3

CDR3aa: CARLSRTGLNEKLFF
CDR3nt: TGTGCCAGACTATCCAGGACAGGGCTTAATGAAAAACTGTTTTTT
j_gene: TRBJ1-4
d_gene: TRBD1
abundance: .
v_gene: TRBV30

CDR3aa: CASSLEAVAKNIQYF
CDR3nt: TGCGCCAGCAGCTTGGAGGCGGTAGCCAAAAACATTCAGTACTTC
j_gene: TRBJ2-4
d_gene: .
abundance: .
v_gene: TRBV5-1

CDR3aa: CASSYGQGYGYTF
CDR3nt: TGTGCCAGCAGCTACGGACAGGGCTATGGCTACACCTTC
j_gene: TRBJ1-2
d_gene: TRBD1
abundance: .
v_gene: TRBV9

CDR3aa: CASIRGLGETQYF
CDR3nt: TGTGCCAGCATAAGGGGATTAGGAGAGACCCAGTACTTC
j_gene: TRBJ2-5
d_gene: .
abundance: .
v_gene: TRBV6-1

CDR3aa: CASSEPGVRYGYTF
CDR3nt: TGTGCCAGCAGTGAACCGGGGGTGAGATATGGCTACACCTTC
j_gene: TRBJ1-2
d_gene: .
abundance: .
v_gene: TRBV2

CDR3aa: CASSLEGQGFWGTQYF
CDR3nt: TGTGCCAGCAGCTTAGAGGGACAGGGCTTTTGGGGGACCCAGTACTTC
j_gene: TRBJ2-5
d_gene: TRBD1
abundance: .
v_gene: TRBV7-2

CDR3aa: CASSSQGLGNQPQHF
CDR3nt: TGCGCCAGCAGCTCTCAGGGGCTGGGCAATCAGCCCCAGCATTTT
j_gene: TRBJ1-5
d_gene: .
abundance: once
v_gene: TRBV5-1

CDR3aa: CASRGQGLYTEAFF
CDR3nt: TGTGCCAGCAGAGGACAGGGGTTGTACACTGAAGCTTTCTTT
j_gene: TRBJ1-1
d_gene: TRBD1
abundance: few
v_gene: TRBV2

CDR3aa: CASSQSRFGTDQYF
CDR3nt: TGCGCCAGCAGCCAATCTCGGTTTGGTACAGATCAGTACTTC
j_gene: TRBJ2-7
d_gene: .
abundance: .
v_gene: TRBV4-3

CDR3aa: CASSEKEVLYNEQFF
CDR3nt: TGTGCCAGCAGTGAAAAAGAGGTCCTGTACAATGAGCAGTTCTTC
j_gene: TRBJ2-1
d_gene: .
abundance: .
v_gene: TRBV2

CDR3aa: CASSRDNMNTEAFF
CDR3nt: TGCGCCAGCAGCCGGGACAACATGAACACTGAAGCTTTCTTT
j_gene: TRBJ1-1
d_gene: .
abundance: .
v_gene: TRBV5-1

CDR3aa: CAWSRDLTGQPQHF
CDR3nt: TGTGCCTGGAGTAGAGATTTAACCGGGCAGCCCCAGCATTTT
j_gene: TRBJ1-5
d_gene: .
abundance: .
v_gene: TRBV30

CDR3aa: CASSPDRAREQYF
CDR3nt: TGTGCCAGCAGCCCGGACAGGGCGCGGGAGCAGTACTTC
j_gene: TRBJ2-7
d_gene: TRBD1
abundance: .
v_gene: TRBV7-2

CDR3aa: CASSEGTDYGYTF
CDR3nt: TGTGCCAGCAGTGAAGGGACAGACTATGGCTACACCTTC
j_gene: TRBJ1-2
d_gene: .
abundance: .
v_gene: TRBV2

CDR3aa: CASSSPSGDSGNTIYF
CDR3nt: TGTGCCAGCAGTTCCCCTTCAGGCGACTCTGGAAACACCATATATTTT
j_gene: TRBJ1-3
d_gene: .
abundance: once
v_gene: TRBV27

CDR3aa: CASSRQNYGYTF
CDR3nt: TGTGCCAGCAGTCGACAGAACTATGGCTACACCTTC
j_gene: TRBJ1-2
d_gene: .
abundance: .
v_gene: TRBV2

CDR3aa: CAAGTDNQPQHF
CDR3nt: TGTGCCGCCGGGACAGATAATCAGCCCCAGCATTTT
j_gene: TRBJ1-5
d_gene: TRBD1
abundance: .
v_gene: TRBV10-3

CDR3aa: CASRNIAGSHKDEQYF
CDR3nt: TGTGCCAGCAGAAATATAGCGGGAAGCCACAAAGACGAGCAGTACTTC
j_gene: TRBJ2-7
d_gene: TRBD2
abundance: .
v_gene: TRBV28

CDR3aa: CASSLEGQGAGNTIYF
CDR3nt: TGCGCCAGCAGCTTGGAGGGACAGGGCGCGGGAAACACCATATATTTT
j_gene: TRBJ1-3
d_gene: TRBD1
abundance: few
v_gene: TRBV5-1

CDR3aa: CASSVGQGALNQPQHF
CDR3nt: TGTGCCAGTAGTGTCGGCCAGGGGGCCTTAAATCAGCCCCAGCATTTT
j_gene: TRBJ1-5
d_gene: TRBD1
abundance: .
v_gene: TRBV19

CDR3aa: CASRRTTGIAEKLFF
CDR3nt: TGTGCCAGCAGGCGCACCACAGGGATTGCTGAAAAACTGTTTTTT
j_gene: TRBJ1-4
d_gene: .
abundance: .
v_gene: TRBV6-4

CDR3aa: CAIAIQDTQYF
CDR3nt: TGTGCCATTGCGATACAGGATACGCAGTATTTT
j_gene: TRBJ2-3
d_gene: .
abundance: .
v_gene: TRBV10-3

CDR3aa: CASSQLGGGYTIYF
CDR3nt: TGTGCCAGCAGCCAGCTGGGGGGGGGATACACCATATATTTT
j_gene: TRBJ1-3
d_gene: .
abundance: .
v_gene: TRBV5-6

CDR3aa: CASRLRTGTGNTIYF
CDR3nt: TGTGCCAGCAGATTACGGACAGGGACTGGAAACACCATATATTTT
j_gene: TRBJ1-3
d_gene: TRBD1
abundance: .
v_gene: TRBV5-8

CDR3aa: CASSQVGRGASAGELFF
CDR3nt: TGCGCCAGCAGCCAAGTTGGGCGGGGTGCCAGCGCCGGGGAGCTGTTTTTT
j_gene: TRBJ2-2
d_gene: .
abundance: few
v_gene: TRBV4-1

CDR3aa: CASSSPYGETQYF
CDR3nt: TGTGCCAGCAGCTCACCCTATGGAGAGACCCAGTACTTC
j_gene: TRBJ2-5
d_gene: .
abundance: few
v_gene: TRBV27

CDR3aa: CASSYSGRAYNEQFF
CDR3nt: TGTGCCAGCAGTTATAGCGGGAGGGCCTACAATGAGCAGTTCTTC
j_gene: TRBJ2-1
d_gene: TRBD2
abundance: .
v_gene: TRBV27

CDR3aa: CASSPHTSNYGYTF
CDR3nt: TGTGCCAGCAGCCCCCACACGTCAAACTATGGCTACACCTTC
j_gene: TRBJ1-2
d_gene: .
abundance: .
v_gene: TRBV9

CDR3aa: CASSTTGWGNIQYF
CDR3nt: TGTGCCAGCAGCACGACAGGGTGGGGAAACATTCAGTACTTC
j_gene: TRBJ2-4
d_gene: TRBD1
abundance: .
v_gene: TRBV5-6

CDR3aa: CSARGPGANVLTF
CDR3nt: TGCAGCGCCAGGGGGCCTGGGGCCAACGTCCTGACTTTC
j_gene: TRBJ2-6
d_gene: TRBD1
abundance: .
v_gene: TRBV29-1

CDR3aa: CAWRYSGQPQHF
CDR3nt: TGTGCCTGGAGGTATTCAGGTCAGCCCCAGCATTTT
j_gene: TRBJ1-5
d_gene: .
abundance: .
v_gene: TRBV30

CDR3aa: CASSYRGPGEQYF
CDR3nt: TGTGCCAGCAGTTACAGGGGGCCTGGCGAGCAGTACTTC
j_gene: TRBJ2-7
d_gene: TRBD1
abundance: .
v_gene: TRBV6-6

CDR3aa: CARDGPSGRFVYTGELFF
CDR3nt: TGTGCCAGAGACGGGCCTAGCGGGAGGTTTGTTTACACCGGGGAGCTGTTTTTT
j_gene: TRBJ2-2
d_gene: .
abundance: .
v_gene: TRBV21-1

CDR3aa: CASSYRVGGGTGELFF
CDR3nt: TGTGCCAGCAGTTACCGGGTGGGAGGTGGGACCGGGGAGCTGTTTTTT
j_gene: TRBJ2-2
d_gene: .
abundance: .
v_gene: TRBV6-5

CDR3aa: CASSVASSTGELFF
CDR3nt: TGTGCCAGCAGCGTGGCCTCTAGTACCGGGGAGCTGTTTTTT
j_gene: TRBJ2-2
d_gene: .
abundance: .
v_gene: TRBV9

CDR3aa: CASSLQPGQGRNQPQHF
CDR3nt: TGTGCCAGTAGTCTCCAACCGGGACAAGGAAGGAATCAGCCCCAGCATTTT
j_gene: TRBJ1-5
d_gene: .
abundance: .
v_gene: TRBV19

CDR3aa: CASTPWGVDTEAFF
CDR3nt: TGTGCCAGCACCCCATGGGGGGTCGACACTGAAGCTTTCTTT
j_gene: TRBJ1-1
d_gene: .
abundance: .
v_gene: TRBV9

CDR3aa: CASSPRLTSILNTQYF
CDR3nt: TGTGCCAGCTCACCACGGCTCACTAGCATCCTGAATACGCAGTATTTT
j_gene: TRBJ2-3
d_gene: .
abundance: .
v_gene: TRBV18

CDR3aa: CASSLTGIKDTQYF
CDR3nt: TGTGCCAGCAGCTTGACAGGGATTAAAGATACGCAGTATTTT
j_gene: TRBJ2-3
d_gene: TRBD1
abundance: .
v_gene: TRBV7-9

CDR3aa: CTSSQEAWTGGPDTEAFF
CDR3nt: TGCACCAGCAGCCAAGAGGCGTGGACAGGGGGCCCGGACACTGAAGCTTTCTTT
j_gene: TRBJ1-1
d_gene: .
abundance: .
v_gene: TRBV1

CDR3aa: CAWSGSGGTVLSDF
CDR3nt: TGTGCCTGGAGTGGTTCGGGGGGTACGGTATTGTCCGATTTT
j_gene: TRBJ1-3
d_gene: .
abundance: .
v_gene: TRBV30

CDR3aa: CATFPSGTGYNSPLHF
CDR3nt: TGTGCCACCTTTCCATCCGGGACAGGGTATAATTCACCCCTCCACTTT
j_gene: TRBJ1-6
d_gene: TRBD1
abundance: .
v_gene: TRBV27